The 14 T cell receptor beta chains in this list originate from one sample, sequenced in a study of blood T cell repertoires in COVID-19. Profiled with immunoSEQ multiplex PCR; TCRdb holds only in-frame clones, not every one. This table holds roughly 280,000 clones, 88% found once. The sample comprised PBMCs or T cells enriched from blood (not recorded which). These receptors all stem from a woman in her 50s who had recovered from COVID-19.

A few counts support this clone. This CDR3 is CASSLGSGGAYEQYF. The CDR3 nucleotides are TGTGCCAGCAGCTTGGGTAGCGGAGGTGCCTACGAGCAGTACTTC. J is TRBJ2-7 and V is TRBV5-5; D is perhaps TRBD2 (6 bases). Trimming cost V 0 bases and J 2 bases, with 12 bases left between them. The CDR3 is 15 residues long. Germline V gene lookup returns CDR1 SGHKS and CDR2 YYEKEE (reference sequence).

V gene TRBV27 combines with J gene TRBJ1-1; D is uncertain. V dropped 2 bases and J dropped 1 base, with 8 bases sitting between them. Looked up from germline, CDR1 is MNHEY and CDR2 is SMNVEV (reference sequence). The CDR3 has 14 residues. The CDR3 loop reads CASSLMPGNTEAFF. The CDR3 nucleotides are TGTGCCAGCAGTTTAATGCCCGGGAACACTGAAGCTTTCTTT.

CDR3 amino acids: CASSLGRVGEQFF. Here the CDR3 DNA reads TGTGCCAGCAGCCTGGGGAGGGTCGGTGAGCAGTTCTTC. This rearrangement joins TRBV3-1 (or the pseudogene TRBV3-2) to TRBJ2-1, with 7 bases matching TRBD2. The germline V gene encodes CDR1 LGHDT and CDR2 YNNKEL (reference sequence). The CDR3 extends over 13 amino acids. Trimming took 4 bases from V and 9 from J; bases not matched to a gene: 6.

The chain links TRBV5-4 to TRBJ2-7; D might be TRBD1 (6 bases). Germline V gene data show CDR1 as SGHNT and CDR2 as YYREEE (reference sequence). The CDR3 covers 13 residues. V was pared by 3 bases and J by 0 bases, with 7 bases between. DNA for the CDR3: TGTGCCAGCAGCTGGGACACCTCCTACGAGCAGTACTTC. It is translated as CASSWDTSYEQYF. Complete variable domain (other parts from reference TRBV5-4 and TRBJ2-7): ETGVTQSPTHLIKTRGQQVTLRCSSQSGHNTVSWYQQALGQGPQFIFQYYREEENGRGNFPPRFSGLQFPNYSSELNVNALELDDSALYLCASSWDTSYEQYFGPGTRLTVT.

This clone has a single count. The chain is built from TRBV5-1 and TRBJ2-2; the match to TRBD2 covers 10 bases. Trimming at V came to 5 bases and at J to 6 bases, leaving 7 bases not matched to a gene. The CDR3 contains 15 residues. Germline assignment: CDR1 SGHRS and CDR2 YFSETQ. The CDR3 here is CASRAGTSEAGELFF. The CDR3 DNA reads TGCGCCAGCAGGGCCGGGACTAGCGAGGCCGGGGAGCTGTTTTTT.

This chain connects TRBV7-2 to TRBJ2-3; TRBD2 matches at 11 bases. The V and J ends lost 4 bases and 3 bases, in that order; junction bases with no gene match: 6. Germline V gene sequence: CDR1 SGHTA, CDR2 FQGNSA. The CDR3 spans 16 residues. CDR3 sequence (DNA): TGTGCCAGCAGCTCTAGCGGGAGGAGGAGGACAGATACGCAGTATTTT. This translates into CASSSSGRRRTDTQYF.

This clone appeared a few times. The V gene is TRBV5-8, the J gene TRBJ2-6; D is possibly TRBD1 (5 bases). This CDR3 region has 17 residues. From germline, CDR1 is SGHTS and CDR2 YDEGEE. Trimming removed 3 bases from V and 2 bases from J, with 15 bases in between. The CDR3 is CASSSSYGRAGANVLTF. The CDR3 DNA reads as TGTGCCAGCAGCTCGAGCTATGGCAGGGCTGGGGCCAACGTCCTGACTTTC.

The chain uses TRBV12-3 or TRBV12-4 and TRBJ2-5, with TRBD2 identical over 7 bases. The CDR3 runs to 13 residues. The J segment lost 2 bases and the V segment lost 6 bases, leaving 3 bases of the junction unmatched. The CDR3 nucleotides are TGTGCCAGCAGCGGACTAGTTCAAGAGACCCAGTACTTC. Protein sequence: CASSGLVQETQYF.

Here the CDR3 DNA reads TGTGCGAATTCTCCGGGACAGGGGGCGCTGCGGGTATCTGAAGCTTTCTTT. Encoded protein: CANSPGQGALRVSEAFF. The J gene is TRBJ1-1, the V gene TRBV21-1; the D call in the table, TRBD1, was not verified against the DNA. TRBV21-1 is shown as a pseudogene. The CDR3 spans 17 residues.

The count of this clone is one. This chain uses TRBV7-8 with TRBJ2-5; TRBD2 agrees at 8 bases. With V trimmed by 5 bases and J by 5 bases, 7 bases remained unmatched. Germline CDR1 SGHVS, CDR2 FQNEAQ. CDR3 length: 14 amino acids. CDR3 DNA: TGTGCCAGCAGCCCGTCCCCTAGCGGGGAGACCCAGTACTTC. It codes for CASSPSPSGETQYF.

CDR3 sequence (DNA): TGTGCCAGCAGCTTAGTAGCGGGACCTGGCACAGATACGCAGTATTTT. As protein: CASSLVAGPGTDTQYF. The chain recombines TRBV11-2 with TRBJ2-3, with 8 bases that match TRBD2. This CDR3 is 16 amino acids long. V shed 1 base and J 1 base; nucleotides not matched to a gene: 4. Germline V gives CDR1 SGHAT, CDR2 FQNNGV. Variable domain in full (rest from reference TRBV11-2 and TRBJ2-3): EAGVAQSPRYKIIEKRQSVAFWCNPISGHATLYWYQQILGQGPKLLIQFQNNGVVDDSQLPKDRFSAERLKGVDSTLKIQPAKLEDSAVYLCASSLVAGPGTDTQYFGPGTRLTVL.

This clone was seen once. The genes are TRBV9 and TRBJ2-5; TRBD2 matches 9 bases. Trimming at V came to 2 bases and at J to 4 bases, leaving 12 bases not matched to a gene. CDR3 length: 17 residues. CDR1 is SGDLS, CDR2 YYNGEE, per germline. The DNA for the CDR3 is TGTGCCAGCAGCGTGGGGAGTAGCGGGAGAGCGGGAGAGACCCAGTACTTC. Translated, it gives CASSVGSSGRAGETQYF.

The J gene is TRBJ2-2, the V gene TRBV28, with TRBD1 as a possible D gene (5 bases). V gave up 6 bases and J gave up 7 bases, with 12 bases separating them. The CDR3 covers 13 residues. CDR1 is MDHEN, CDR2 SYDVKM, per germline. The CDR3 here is CASRSHRRGELFF. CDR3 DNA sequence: TGTGCCAGCAGAAGTCACAGGCGCGGGGAGCTGTTTTTT.

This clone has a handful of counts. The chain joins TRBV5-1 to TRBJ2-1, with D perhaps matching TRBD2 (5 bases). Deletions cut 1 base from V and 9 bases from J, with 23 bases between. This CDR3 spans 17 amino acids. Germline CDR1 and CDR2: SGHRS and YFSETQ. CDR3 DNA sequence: TGCGCCAGCAGCTTGCCGAGGACTCGTGGTGGGTCGGGTGAGCAGTTCTTC. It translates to CASSLPRTRGGSGEQFF.